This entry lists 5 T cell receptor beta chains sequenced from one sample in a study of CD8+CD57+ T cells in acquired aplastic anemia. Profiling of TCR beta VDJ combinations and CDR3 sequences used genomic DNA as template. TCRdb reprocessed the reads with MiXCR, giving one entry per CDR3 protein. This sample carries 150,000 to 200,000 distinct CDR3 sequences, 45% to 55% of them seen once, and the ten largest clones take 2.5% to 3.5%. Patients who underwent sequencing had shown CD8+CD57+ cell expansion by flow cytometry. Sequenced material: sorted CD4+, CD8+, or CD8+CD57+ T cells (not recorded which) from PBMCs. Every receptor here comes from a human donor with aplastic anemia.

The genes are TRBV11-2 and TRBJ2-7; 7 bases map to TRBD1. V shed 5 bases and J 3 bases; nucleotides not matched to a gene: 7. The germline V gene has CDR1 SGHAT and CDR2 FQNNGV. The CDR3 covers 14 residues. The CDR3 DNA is TGTGCCAGCAGCAAGGGGGCAGGAGACTACGAGCAGTACTTC. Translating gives CASSKGAGDYEQYF.

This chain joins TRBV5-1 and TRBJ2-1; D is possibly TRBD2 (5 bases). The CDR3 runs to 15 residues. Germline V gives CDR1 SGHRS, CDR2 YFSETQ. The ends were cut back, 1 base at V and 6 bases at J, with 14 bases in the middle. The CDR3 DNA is TGCGCCAGCAGCTTGACTAGTTTCAATGGCAATGAGCAGTTCTTC. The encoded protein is CASSLTSFNGNEQFF. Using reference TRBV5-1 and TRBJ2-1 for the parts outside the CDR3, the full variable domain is KAGVTQTPRYLIKTRGQQVTLSCSPISGHRSVSWYQQTPGQGLQFLFEYFSETQRNKGNFPGRFSGRQFSNSRSEMNVSTLELGDSALYLCASSLTSFNGNEQFFGPGTRLTVL.

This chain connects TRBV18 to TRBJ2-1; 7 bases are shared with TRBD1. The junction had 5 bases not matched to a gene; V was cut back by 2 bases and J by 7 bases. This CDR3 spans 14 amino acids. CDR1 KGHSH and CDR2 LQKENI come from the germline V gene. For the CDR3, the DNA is TGTGCCAGCTCACCAATTAGACAGGGAAATGAGCAGTTCTTC. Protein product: CASSPIRQGNEQFF.

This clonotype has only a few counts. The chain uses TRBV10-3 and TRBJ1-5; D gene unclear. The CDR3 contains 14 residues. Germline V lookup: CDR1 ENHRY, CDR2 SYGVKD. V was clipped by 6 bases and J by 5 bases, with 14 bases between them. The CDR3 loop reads CAIRSALRDQPQHF. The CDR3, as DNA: TGTGCCATCAGGTCAGCTCTACGAGATCAGCCCCAGCATTTT.

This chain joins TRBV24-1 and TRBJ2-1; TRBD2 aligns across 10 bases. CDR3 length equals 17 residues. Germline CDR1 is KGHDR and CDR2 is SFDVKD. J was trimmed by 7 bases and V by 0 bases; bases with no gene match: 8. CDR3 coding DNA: TGTGCCACCAGTGATTTGCAGGGGGCTAGCGGGGGTAATGAGCAGTTCTTC. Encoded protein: CATSDLQGASGGNEQFF.